Below, 27 T cell receptor beta chains from the same sample are listed, as sequenced in a study of early T cells in non-severe SARS-CoV-2 infection (dated by TCRdb to the early 2020s). The library was built by means of 5' RACE. Instrument used: NextSeq 500. TCRdb took the public reads, trimmed them with fastp at Q25, ran MiXCR for clone calling and kept in-frame beta chains. For every CDR3 protein sequence, its rows merge into one entry that carries the most common genes and DNA. Within this sample are about 20,000 distinct CDR3 sequences, with more than 4% of them counted one time only. Roughly 1.6% of the sample goes to the ten largest clones. Sequenced input: whole blood. Receptor source: an adult who was a healthcare worker with PCR-confirmed SARS-CoV-2 infection or an uninfected control (not recorded which).

There are many counts of this clonotype. V usage is TRBV28 and J usage is TRBJ1-4; no reliable D call. CDR1 MDHEN and CDR2 SYDVKM come from the germline V gene. The germline V and J ends were trimmed by 5 bases and 5 bases, with 12 bases remaining between them. This CDR3 comprises 14 residues. The CDR3 here is CASSRGLRNEKLFF. The CDR3 bases are TGTGCCAGCAGTCGGGGATTGAGAAATGAAAAACTGTTTTTT.

In its sample, this clonotype was seen many times. The V call is TRBV6-4, the J call TRBJ1-4; D uncertain. V was pared by 3 bases and J by 0 bases, with 8 bases between. The CDR3 is made up of 15 amino acids. The germline gives CDR1 MRHNA, CDR2 SNTAGT. CDR3 DNA: TGTGCCAGCAGTGATAGAGGCGCAACTAATGAAAAACTGTTTTTT. As protein: CASSDRGATNEKLFF.

This clonotype was seen at least ten times. The chain recombines TRBV5-3 with TRBJ1-1; D might be TRBD1 (5 bases). TRBV5-3 is labeled an ORF, and its function is uncertain. The V end was cut by 3 bases, the J end by 5 bases, with 17 bases between. The CDR3 consists of 15 residues. The CDR3 loop reads CARSSRSGDGTEAFF. The DNA of the CDR3 is TGTGCCAGAAGCTCACGATCGGGGGACGGAACTGAAGCTTTCTTT.

This clonotype was seen many times. This rearrangement joins TRBV7-6 to TRBJ2-2; 8 bases agree with TRBD1. The CDR3 covers 19 residues. Germline assignment: CDR1 SGHVS and CDR2 FNYEAQ. Trimming cost V 2 bases and J 9 bases; bases outside gene matches: 20. For the CDR3, the DNA is TGTGCCAGCAGCTTACGGGGCCGGACAGGGCCCCACGTAACCCGGGAGCTGTTTTTT. Encoded protein: CASSLRGRTGPHVTRELFF.

This clonotype was found a few times. The CDR3 nucleotides read TGTGCCTGGAGTGACGGCGGTCTCTCTGGAAACACCATATATTTT. This translates into CAWSDGGLSGNTIYF. V usage is TRBV30 and J usage is TRBJ1-3, with D uncertain. The CDR3 has 15 residues. With 1 base removed from V and 0 bases from J, the gap between germline ends came to 10 bases. From germline, CDR1 is GTSNPN and CDR2 SVGIG (reference sequence). The full variable domain, completed using reference TRBV30 and TRBJ1-3, is SQTIHQWPATLVQPVGSPLSLECTVEGTSNPNLYWYRQAAGRGLQLLFYSVGIGQISSEVPQNLSASRPQDRQFILSSKKLLLSDSGFYLCAWSDGGLSGNTIYFGEGSWLTVV.

By share, this clonotype ranks as medium-sized. J is TRBJ2-3 and V is TRBV20-1, with TRBD2 identical over 9 bases. The length of the CDR3 is 16 residues. Germline trimming cut 0 bases from V and 6 bases from J; bases unmatched to any gene: 10. Per the germline V gene, CDR1 is DFQATT and CDR2 is SNEGSKA (reference sequence). Here the CDR3 DNA reads TGCAGTGCTAGAGATCTAGCGCTAGCGGGGAGGGATACGCAGTATTTT. Its protein is CSARDLALAGRDTQYF.

This clonotype came up many times. V is TRBV30 and J is TRBJ1-3, with unresolved D. This CDR3 region has 11 residues. Germline V gene sequence: CDR1 GTSNPN, CDR2 SVGIG (reference sequence). The ends were cut back, 5 bases at V and 1 base at J, with 3 bases in the middle. CDR3 residues: CAWVSGNTIYF. Here the CDR3 DNA reads TGTGCCTGGGTATCTGGAAACACCATATATTTT.

This clonotype was detected only a few times. A single base separates this from a much larger clone, so it may be a read error. The chain combines TRBV3-1 with TRBJ2-3; D possibly corresponds to TRBD2 (5 bases). V lost 4 bases and J 2 bases, leaving 19 bases between the germline ends. The CDR3 is 17 amino acids. CDR1 LGHDT and CDR2 YNNKEL come from the germline V gene (reference sequence). CDR3 amino acids: CASSRDEGSLVTDTQYF. DNA for the CDR3: TGTGCCAGCAGCCGAGATGAGGGCAGTCTCGTCACAGATACGCAGTATTTT.

The chain joins TRBV7-2 to TRBJ2-7; 8 nucleotides agree with TRBD1. The length of the CDR3 is 14 residues. The V gene end was trimmed by 2 bases and the J gene end by 3 bases; junction bases not matched to a gene: 3. The germline V gene encodes CDR1 SGHTA and CDR2 FQGNSA. CDR3 residues: CASSLSRGLYEQYF. CDR3 nucleotides: TGTGCCAGCAGCTTATCCAGGGGGCTCTACGAGCAGTACTTC.

This clonotype was picked up many times. J is TRBJ2-5 and V is TRBV7-9; 11 bases are shared with TRBD2. J was trimmed by 2 bases and V by 5 bases; bases with no gene match: 7. Germline V gene lookup returns CDR1 SEHNR and CDR2 FQNEAQ (reference sequence). CDR3 size: 16 residues. For the CDR3, the DNA is TGTGCCAGCAGCCGACGACTAGCGGGGAAGCAAGAGACCCAGTACTTC. Amino acids: CASSRRLAGKQETQYF.

There are many counts of this clonotype. The genes are TRBV7-9 and TRBJ2-7, with 8 bases fitting TRBD2. Per germline, CDR1 SEHNR and CDR2 FQNEAQ (reference sequence). Trimming at V came to 0 bases and at J to 9 bases, leaving 7 bases not matched to a gene. The CDR3 consists of 14 residues. DNA for the CDR3: TGTGCCAGCAGCTTAGCTCGGGGGGGCCCGGTGCAGTACTTC. Its protein product is CASSLARGGPVQYF. Based on the CDR3 plus reference TRBV7-9 and TRBJ2-7, the full variable domain is DTGVSQNPRHKITKRGQNVTFRCDPISEHNRLYWYRQTLGQGPEFLTYFQNEAQLEKSRLLSDRFSAERPKGSFSTLEIQRTEQGDSAMYLCASSLARGGPVQYFGPGTRLTVT.

This sequence joins TRBV4-2 and TRBJ1-4; no firm D call. This CDR3 contains 18 residues. Germline CDR1 is LGHNA and CDR2 is YNFKEQ. V was cut by 1 base and J by 8 bases, with 23 bases left in between. As DNA, the CDR3 is TGTGCCAGCAGCCAAGCTTGGGGTAGCGCGGATTTAAGGGAAAAACTGTTTTTT. Its protein is CASSQAWGSADLREKLFF.

This clonotype has ten or more counts. The rearrangement joins TRBV5-1 to TRBJ1-2, with 9 bases matching TRBD1. The length of the CDR3 is 14 residues. V lost 4 bases, J lost 4 bases, and 5 bases stayed unmatched. Germline CDR1 reads SGHRS; CDR2 reads YFSETQ. Here the CDR3 reads CASSREDRGYGYTF. The CDR3 nucleotides are TGCGCCAGCAGCCGTGAGGACAGGGGCTATGGCTACACCTTC.

This clonotype was seen ten or more times. The chain has TRBV2 and TRBJ2-2; no definite D call. The CDR3 runs to 12 residues. Looked up from germline, CDR1 is SNHLY and CDR2 is FYNNEI. Trimming took off 6 bases at V and 3 bases at J, with 5 bases between the two ends. CDR3 bases: TGTGCCAGCAGCCCCGACACCGGGGAGCTGTTTTTT. This codes for CASSPDTGELFF.

The chain is built from TRBV12-3 or TRBV12-4 and TRBJ2-2, with a possible D match to TRBD1 (6 bases). The germline V and J ends were trimmed by 6 bases and 5 bases, with 10 bases remaining between them. The CDR3 is 13 residues long. In DNA form, the CDR3 reads TGTGCCAGCAGACCAACAGGGACCGGGGAGCTGTTTTTT. Translating gives CASRPTGTGELFF.

This chain uses TRBV5-6 with TRBJ1-4; D is uncertain. The length of the CDR3 is 14 residues. Trimming stripped 4 bases from V and 4 bases from J, with 11 bases between. The germline V gene encodes CDR1 SGHDT and CDR2 YYEEEE. This CDR3 is CASSRYPVNEKLFF. DNA of the CDR3: TGTGCCAGCAGCCGATACCCCGTTAATGAAAAACTGTTTTTT.

There are a few counts of this clonotype. This chain joins TRBV30 and TRBJ1-6; D gene uncertain. Per the germline V gene, CDR1 is GTSNPN and CDR2 is SVGIG (reference sequence). CDR3 size: 11 residues. Trimming removed 2 bases from V and 11 bases from J, with 7 bases in between. CDR3 in amino acids: CAWSPGAPLHF. In DNA, the CDR3 is TGTGCCTGGAGTCCGGGAGCACCCCTCCACTTT.

The rearrangement joins TRBV5-1 to TRBJ2-7; 7 nucleotides line up with TRBD1. The V and J ends lost 3 bases and 4 bases, in that order; junction bases with no gene match: 7. Germline V lookup: CDR1 SGHRS, CDR2 YFSETQ. The CDR3 consists of 14 residues. CDR3 in DNA: TGCGCCAGCAGCTCCTCGGGACAGACTTACGAGCAGTACTTC. Amino acid sequence: CASSSSGQTYEQYF.

The CDR3 DNA reads TGCAGTGCTAGGTCAATTGGGTTTTCGCCCTACGAGCAGTACTTC. It specifies CSARSIGFSPYEQYF. The chain is built from TRBV20-1 and TRBJ2-7; D uncertain. This CDR3 region has 15 residues. V was cut by 3 bases and J by 2 bases, with 17 bases left in between. The germline V gene encodes CDR1 DFQATT and CDR2 SNEGSKA (reference sequence).

In its sample, this clonotype was seen many times. CDR3 sequence (DNA): TGTGCCAGCAGCTCCAGGACTAGCGGGGAACTCGGGGAGCTGTTTTTT. Protein: CASSSRTSGELGELFF. V and J are TRBV11-2 and TRBJ2-2; TRBD2 matches at 12 bases. This CDR3 contains 16 residues. Losses at the gene ends were 4 bases for V and 7 bases for J; bases not matched to a gene: 7. Germline assignment: CDR1 SGHAT and CDR2 FQNNGV.

This clonotype has at least ten counts. V usage is TRBV7-9 and J usage is TRBJ2-3; no reliable D call. The germline V and J ends were trimmed by 1 base and 2 bases, with 7 bases remaining between them. Germline loops: CDR1 SEHNR, CDR2 FQNEAQ (reference sequence). The CDR3 sequence is 14 residues long. The CDR3 region has the DNA TGTGCCAGCAGCTTAGACCGCCACACAGATACGCAGTATTTT. Encoded protein: CASSLDRHTDTQYF.

V gene TRBV2 combines with J gene TRBJ2-5, with 7 nucleotides matching TRBD1. CDR1 and CDR2 (germline): SNHLY, FYNNEI. J gave up 1 base and V 6 bases, and 5 bases lay outside the gene matches. The CDR3 runs to 14 residues. The CDR3 reads CASRVGTVQETQYF. Here the CDR3 DNA reads TGTGCCAGCAGGGTAGGGACAGTCCAAGAGACCCAGTACTTC.

This clonotype was counted ten times or more. The chain employs TRBV2 and TRBJ2-6; 7 nucleotides agree with TRBD1. V was clipped by 7 bases and J by 4 bases; unmatched bases: 7. CDR3 length equals 15 residues. CDR1 is SNHLY, CDR2 FYNNEI, per germline. CDR3 coding DNA: TGTGCCAGCAAGTTCGGACAGGCCGGGGCCAACGTCCTGACTTTC. Translated, it gives CASKFGQAGANVLTF.

In its sample, this clonotype was seen many times. The V gene is TRBV5-3, the J gene TRBJ1-4; 9 nucleotides agree with TRBD1. TRBV5-3 is reported as an ORF; its role is uncertain. The CDR3 extends over 11 amino acids. V lost 8 bases to trimming and J lost 7 bases; unmatched junction nucleotides: 0. The CDR3 reads CARDRGEKLFF. The CDR3, as DNA: TGTGCCAGGGACAGGGGTGAAAAACTGTTTTTT.

Within the sample, this clonotype is medium-sized. J is TRBJ2-3 and V is TRBV5-5; possibly TRBD2 for D (6 bases). CDR1 and CDR2 (germline): SGHKS, YYEKEE (reference sequence). V gave up 0 bases and J gave up 2 bases, with 10 bases separating them. The CDR3 covers 15 residues. As DNA, the CDR3 is TGTGCCAGCAGCTTGGAACTAGCCATCACAGATACGCAGTATTTT. Translation: CASSLELAITDTQYF.

The chain links TRBV5-1 to TRBJ1-1, with 7 bases lining up with TRBD1. The germline V gene has CDR1 SGHRS and CDR2 YFSETQ. V lost 4 bases to trimming and J lost 4 bases; unmatched junction nucleotides: 7. The CDR3 spans 14 residues. Here the CDR3 reads CASSVTGVSTEAFF. CDR3 nucleotide sequence: TGCGCCAGCAGCGTAACAGGGGTGAGCACTGAAGCTTTCTTT.

This clonotype was recorded many times. The junction differs from germline at one of its ends, possibly a read error. V gene TRBV6-2 or TRBV6-3 combines with J gene TRBJ1-1; the D gene is possibly TRBD1 (5 bases). The CDR3 has 17 amino acids. Germline V gene lookup returns CDR1 MNHEY and CDR2 SVGEGT. The DNA of the CDR3 is TGTGCCAGCAGCTACTACGCCGGGGGTTCAAGAGACACTGAAGCTTTCTTT. As protein: CASSYYAGGSRDTEAFF.